This record covers a single TCR beta chain. Which antigen it targets is not known. Per-base quality was not reported, and no clone a single base away is much larger than it. The data stem from a study of PD-L1 blockade in urothelial cancer (dated by TCRdb to the late 2010s). Study-level background: Therapy was started at some point between 2014 and 2016 for all patients, and atezolizumab 1,200 mg was administered intravenously every 3 weeks. Around 30 patients had pretreatment blood TCR-seq, some 25 had at least one posttreatment blood collection, and some 25 had tumor TCR-seq. Pretreatment tumor samples and matched peripheral blood, collected serially before and after atezolizumab treatment, underwent TCR sequencing. Whole exome sequencing and RNA sequencing of pretreatment tumors were performed alongside TCR sequencing in the same patients. About 85% of the 29 patients were males with bladder-origin urothelial cancer, and about 65% of the roughly 30 reported a prior smoking history. Blood samples gave a median of around 140,000 T cells and tens of thousands of unique TCRs, with a median clonality of approximately 0.08. Durable clinical benefit was defined as progression-free survival longer than 6 months, and TCR features were also tested against progression-free and overall survival. Roughly 9 patients reached durable clinical benefit, while roughly 22 patients did not. Patients had an ECOG performance status of 0 or 1 and had received between 0 and 3 prior chemotherapy regimens. Blood samples were analyzed 3 weeks after the start of treatment (second dose) and 6 weeks after the start of treatment. Somatic, immune and clinical correlates of response to PD-L1 blockade with atezolizumab in urothelial cancer were the focus of an exploratory multi-omic analysis. Points the paper makes about the study in general: Improved progression-free and overall survival was associated with having pretreatment peripheral blood TCR clonality below the median. At 3 weeks after the start of treatment, tumor-associated TCR clones in peripheral blood had expanded more in patients with durable benefit (n ≈ 23, p = 0.022). Small sample size (n ≈ 30) and many exploratory analyses mean the results are intended to be hypothesis-generating.

To estimate absolute template abundance from read counts, synthetic TCR analog templates were spiked into each PCR. The immunoSEQ assay used bias-controlled V and J gene primers to amplify TCRbeta CDR3 regions from genomic DNA. Rearranged TCRbeta segments were sequenced at approximately 20X coverage. The authors processed their data as follows. Sequencing errors were corrected by clustering and CDR3s were annotated against IMGT to assign V, D and J genes. Downstream analyses used only productive TCRbeta rearrangements, leaving out any out-of-frame or stop-codon sequences. Clonality was calculated as one minus the Shannon entropy normalized by the log of the number of unique productive sequences. Fisher's exact test with Benjamini-Hochberg correction, using a cutoff of adjusted p below 0.01, was how clones that differed between time points or between blood and tumor were identified. Not all clones reach the TCRdb copy of this immuneACCESS table, which keeps in-frame sequences only. Checked studies attribute under half of the gap to unresolved V genes and leave the rest unexplained. V, J and clone size are taken as reported in that table, and D and trimming were inferred from the DNA itself. The sample table shows around 56,000 clones, and roughly 84% are seen once. Jointly, the top ten make up roughly 2.9% of the sample.

CDR1 and CDR2 are drawn from the germline V gene (reference sequence): DFQATT, SNEGSKA. Trimming removed 0 bases from V and 8 bases from J, leaving 4 bases between the germline ends. Its CDR3 holds 10 amino acids, cysteine through phenylalanine. Only CDR3 DNA remains: 30 bases, in frame from the first base. The cohort comprised nearly 30 patients with locally advanced or metastatic urothelial carcinoma treated at Memorial Sloan Kettering on a trial protocol. Peripheral blood mononuclear cells were collected from each patient pretreatment and during treatment, giving between 1 and 8 total time points per patient. The Qiagen DNeasy Blood extraction kit was used to purify genomic DNA from total PBMCs and tumor samples. PBMCs were collected pretreatment and during treatment, and were isolated and stored as previously described.

The material sequenced was PBMCs, taken around atezolizumab (anti-PD-L1) treatment. The sequence is built from TRBV20-1 and TRBJ1-2; the D gene cannot be resolved reliably. The sequence was collected from a man in his fifties or sixties with urothelial cancer. The DNA sequence is given as TGCAGTGCTAGAGATAGCGGCTACACCTTC. It translates to CSARDSGYTF.